This T cell receptor (beta chain) was identified during a study of a mutant IDH1 vaccine in newly diagnosed glioma. Study summary: The study started vaccination 4-6 weeks after radiotherapy alone, or with temozolomide cycles. Receipt of radiotherapy, temozolomide, or both preceded the study, and most received both. The study's findings and limits: Vaccine-induced immune responses occurred in 93.3% of patients.

With regard to this clone: What it recognizes is unknown. Other DNA sequences in this specimen translate into the identical CDR3.

The time point: week 47, end of study. The content of each vaccine dose was 300 ug of mutant IDH1 20-mer peptide, and topical imiquimod accompanied it. New WHO grade 3 or 4 IDH1-mutant, ATRX-lost astrocytomas were present in all donors. Only in-frame clones appear in the TCRdb table, and some are missing; sequencing was by immunoSEQ multiplex PCR. The repertoire holds about 90,000 clones, with roughly 89% as singletons. V shed 6 bases and J 3 bases; nucleotides not matched to a gene: 3. Germline V gene data show CDR1 as MDHEN and CDR2 as SYDVKM. This CDR3 is 13 amino acids long. The source material was PBMCs, sampled from a glioma patient whose treatment included an IDH1 peptide vaccine. This sequence originates from a woman aged 50 to 60 with glioma. V gene TRBV28 combines with J gene TRBJ2-7; TRBD1 matches 9 bases. The CDR3 reads CASSPGQGYEQYF. In DNA, the CDR3 is TGTGCCAGCAGCCCGGGACAGGGCTACGAGCAGTACTTC.